Listed below are T cell receptor beta chains from one sample, sequenced in a study of lymphopenia after photon versus proton radiotherapy. Measured with immunoSEQ multiplex PCR; TCRdb has only the in-frame clones, and not every one. This sample has approximately 160,000 clones, with approximately 91% found just once. The specimen comprised peripheral blood, sampled from a patient treated with photon-based radiotherapy. The receptor source for this set is a man aged 50 to 59 with gastric cancer. Both conserved end residues are part of each CDR3. Each record gives: J gene, clone size, D gene, V gene, CDR3 protein, CDR3 DNA. A D gene is named only where the DNA matches it firmly. The size entry is marked missing in some rows and otherwise reads once, few, many or a size class.

J: TRBJ1-1; size: NA; D: TRBD1; V: TRBV30; CDR3: CAWMKGDRVGAEAFF; DNA: TGTGCCTGGATGAAGGGGGACAGAGTCGGCGCTGAAGCTTTCTTT
J: TRBJ2-5; size: NA; D: TRBD2; V: TRBV19; CDR3: CASRDYPQETQYF; DNA: TGTGCCAGCCGGGACTACCCTCAAGAGACCCAGTACTTC
J: TRBJ1-5; size: NA; D: NA; V: TRBV27; CDR3: CASSPINSNQPQHF; DNA: TGTGCCAGCAGTCCGATAAATAGCAATCAGCCCCAGCATTTT
J: TRBJ2-7; size: NA; D: NA; V: TRBV28; CDR3: CASSPLGLSYEQYF; DNA: TGTGCCAGCAGTCCTCTGGGACTTTCCTACGAGCAGTACTTC
J: TRBJ2-7; size: NA; D: NA; V: TRBV10-3; CDR3: CAISLQGYEQYF; DNA: TGTGCCATCAGTTTGCAGGGGTACGAGCAGTACTTC
J: TRBJ2-7; size: once; D: NA; V: TRBV21-1; CDR3: CASSKFGETYEQYF; DNA: TGTGCCAGCAGCAAATTTGGCGAAACCTACGAGCAGTACTTC
J: TRBJ1-3; size: few; D: NA; V: TRBV30; CDR3: CAWTRDASSGNTIYF; DNA: TGTGCCTGGACCCGGGACGCGAGCTCTGGAAACACCATATATTTT
J: TRBJ2-4; size: NA; D: NA; V: TRBV30; CDR3: CAWSITADLAKNIQYF; DNA: TGTGCCTGGAGCATTACAGCGGACTTAGCCAAAAACATTCAGTACTTC
J: TRBJ2-3; size: once; D: NA; V: TRBV5-6; CDR3: CASSLEGLTSTDTQYF; DNA: TGTGCCAGCAGCTTAGAAGGACTTACTAGCACAGATACGCAGTATTTT
J: TRBJ2-2; size: NA; D: NA; V: TRBV27; CDR3: CASSYLSTGELFF; DNA: TGTGCCAGCAGCTACCTGAGCACCGGGGAGCTGTTTTTT
J: TRBJ2-5; size: NA; D: NA; V: TRBV10-3; CDR3: CAIGEGKIGETQYF; DNA: TGTGCGATCGGAGAGGGGAAGATCGGGGAGACCCAGTACTTC
J: TRBJ2-1; size: NA; D: NA; V: TRBV29-1; CDR3: CSVERRGEQFF; DNA: TGCAGCGTTGAAAGGCGGGGTGAGCAGTTCTTC
J: TRBJ1-2; size: NA; D: NA; V: TRBV7-3; CDR3: CASSLNPEGWGGYTF; DNA: TGTGCCAGCAGCTTAAATCCCGAGGGCTGGGGAGGCTACACCTTC
J: TRBJ1-5; size: once; D: NA; V: TRBV28; CDR3: CASSPTRGQPQHF; DNA: TGTGCCAGCAGTCCAACGAGGGGGCAGCCCCAGCATTTT
J: TRBJ1-1; size: NA; D: NA; V: TRBV28; CDR3: CASRLRGATTEAFF; DNA: TGTGCCAGCAGGCTTAGGGGGGCAACCACTGAAGCTTTCTTT
J: TRBJ2-1; size: few; D: NA; V: TRBV7-8; CDR3: CASSPGAGNLNEQFF; DNA: TGTGCCAGCAGTCCGGGAGCAGGTAATCTCAATGAGCAGTTCTTC
J: TRBJ2-3; size: NA; D: NA; V: TRBV30; CDR3: CAWSVGNSPQYF; DNA: TGTGCCTGGAGTGTGGGTAACTCCCCGCAGTATTTT